This T cell receptor (beta chain) emerged from a study of blood T cells in healthy people across ages. The study, taken as a whole, reports: Diversity estimates drawn from one million T cells were deemed underestimates.

V was cut by 1 base and J by 10 bases, with 20 bases left in between. CDR3 size: 16 residues. Germline V gives CDR1 SGHDN, CDR2 FVKESK. Every donor provided 8.5 to 10 milliliters of peripheral blood. Each sample provided at least 5 micrograms of extracted total RNA. With respect to this clonotype: Antigen specificity is unknown.

Then a second PCR, running roughly 7 to 11 cycles, was carried out with a sample-barcoded 5' primer and a J-beta primer mix. The template-switch adaptor was a 5' adaptor with 12 random nucleotides. It tagged each cDNA molecule. TCRdb independently ran MiXCR on the 5' RACE reads; one entry per CDR3 protein. The sample has roughly 1.4 million distinct CDR3 sequences; roughly 60% are singletons. The clonotype comes from a man between 18 and 29 years old in good health. The V and J genes are TRBV14 and TRBJ2-1; D is tentatively TRBD1 or TRBD2 (6 bases each). Sequences were obtained from blood. This CDR3 is CASSQVGGLNRQEQFF. The CDR3 DNA is TGTGCCAGCAGCCAAGTTGGGGGGCTGAATCGTCAGGAGCAGTTCTTC.